This record concerns one T cell receptor (beta chain) sequence. Antigen: not known. The CDR3 is made up of 14 amino acids. From germline, CDR1 is GTSNPN and CDR2 SVGIG (reference sequence). V shed 6 bases and J shed 0 bases, with 9 bases lying between them. Generated by immunoSEQ multiplex PCR, the TCRdb table keeps only in-frame clones and is missing some. The sample records 61,000 or so clones, roughly 80% being singletons. The sample comes from a study of OX40 agonist ivuxolimab in advanced cancers. On the study more broadly: Those enrolled were roughly 80% male, with a mean age of approximately 60 years and ages from about 20 to 90.

General study points: Clonal expansion in partial responders at 0.1-3.0 mg/kg ranked among the lowest.

Sequencing was performed on CD4+ or CD8+ T cells sorted from blood, taken in a trial of the OX40 agonist ivuxolimab. The TCR sequence derives from an adult with an advanced solid tumor such as melanoma, head and neck, liver or kidney cancer. The chain recombines TRBV30 with TRBJ2-6, with D perhaps TRBD2 (5 bases). CDR3 nucleotide sequence: TGTGCCTGTTTCCGGGACTCTGGGGCCAACGTCCTGACTTTC. Translating it yields CACFRDSGANVLTF.